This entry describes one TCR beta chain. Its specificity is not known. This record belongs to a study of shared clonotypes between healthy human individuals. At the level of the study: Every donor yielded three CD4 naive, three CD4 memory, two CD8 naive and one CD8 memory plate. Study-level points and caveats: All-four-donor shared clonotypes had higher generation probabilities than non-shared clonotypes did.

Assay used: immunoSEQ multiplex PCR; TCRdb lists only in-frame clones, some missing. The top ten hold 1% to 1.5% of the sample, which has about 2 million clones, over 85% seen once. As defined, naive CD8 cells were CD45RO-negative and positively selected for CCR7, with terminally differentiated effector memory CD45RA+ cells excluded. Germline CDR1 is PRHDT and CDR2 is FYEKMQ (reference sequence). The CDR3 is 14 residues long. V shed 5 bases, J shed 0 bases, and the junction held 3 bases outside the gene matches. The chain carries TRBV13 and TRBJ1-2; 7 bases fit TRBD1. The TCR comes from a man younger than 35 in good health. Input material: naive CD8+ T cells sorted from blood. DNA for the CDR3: TGTGCCAGCAGCGGAGACAGGGCTAACTATGGCTACACCTTC. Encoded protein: CASSGDRANYGYTF. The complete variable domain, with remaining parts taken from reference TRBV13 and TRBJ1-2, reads AAGVIQSPRHLIKEKRETATLKCYPIPRHDTVYWYQQGPGQDPQFLISFYEKMQSDKGSIPDRFSAQQFSDYHSELNMSSLELGDSALYFCASSGDRANYGYTFGSGTRLTVV.